Detailed here is one TCR beta chain. The antigen remains unidentified. V was pared by 2 bases and J by 0 bases, with 16 bases of the junction left unmatched. The CDR3 runs 20 residues. Germline CDR1 reads MNHGY; CDR2 reads SAAAGT. The data were obtained in a study of cytomegalovirus exposure and HLA in healthy donors. At the level of the study: Drawn from HLA-typed donors, 65 million to 100 million unique TCRs were held in an early data release. Study-level results: Whilst most TCR sequences proved rare, a subset of public TCRs occurred across many donors.

The PCR ran on 60 Vbeta and 13 Jbeta primers. TCRdb's copy holds only in-frame clones and misses some; the assay was immunoSEQ multiplex PCR. The table lists some 170,000 clones, around 78% of them singletons. This TCR was sampled from a woman aged 40 to 50 in good health and CMV-seronegative. The chain employs TRBV6-8 and TRBJ2-1, with 7 bases matching TRBD2. Sequenced: PBMCs. The CDR3 sequence: CASSYVPAGERESSYNEQFF. DNA of the CDR3: TGTGCCAGCAGTTACGTCCCCGCGGGAGAGAGGGAAAGCTCCTACAATGAGCAGTTCTTC.